One and the same sample provided the 14 T cell receptor beta chains below, sequenced in a study of T cell responses to AZD1222 COVID-19 vaccine. Method: immunoSEQ multiplex PCR; TCRdb's copy keeps in-frame clones and lacks some. The sample includes some 97,000 clones, roughly 89% of them seen just once. The source was peripheral blood, collected on day 0 of AZD1222 vaccination. All receptors derive from an adult in good health.

The rearrangement links TRBV6-5 to TRBJ2-7; D possibly matches TRBD1 or TRBD2 (5 bases each). The CDR3 loop spans 11 amino acids. CDR1 is MNHEY, CDR2 SVGAGI, per germline. Trimming cost V 6 bases and J 5 bases, with 8 bases left between them. CDR3 nucleotide sequence: TGTGCCAGCAGGGTGGGGGACGAGCAGTACTTC. This gives the protein CASRVGDEQYF.

This clone appeared once. The J gene is TRBJ1-2, the V gene TRBV7-9; D perhaps matches TRBD1 (6 bases). Germline lookup yields CDR1 SEHNR and CDR2 FQNEAQ (reference sequence). This CDR3 contains 15 residues. Trimming took 5 bases from V and 4 from J, leaving 17 bases between them. The CDR3 loop reads CASSPRGASAYGYTF. CDR3 bases: TGTGCCAGCAGCCCGCGGGGGGCAAGTGCCTATGGCTACACCTTC.

A few counts support this clone. The V gene is TRBV10-1, the J gene TRBJ2-3; possibly TRBD2 for D (6 bases). CDR1 is WNHNN and CDR2 is SYGVQD in the germline V gene (reference sequence). V lost 3 bases and J 3 bases, leaving 13 bases between the germline ends. This CDR3 has 15 amino acids. CDR3 nucleotides: TGCGCCAGCAGTGACGGTTCTAGCGAGACAGATACGCAGTATTTT. This sequence encodes CASSDGSSETDTQYF.

The sample holds one count of this clone. This chain links TRBV10-3 with TRBJ2-2; D not certain. V was trimmed by 6 bases and J by 2 bases, leaving 7 bases between them. The germline V gene has CDR1 ENHRY and CDR2 SYGVKD. This CDR3 contains 13 residues. CDR3 protein: CAIRAANTGELFF. The CDR3 bases are TGTGCCATCAGGGCAGCCAACACCGGGGAGCTGTTTTTT.

The chain joins TRBV6-5 to TRBJ2-4; D ambiguous. Between the trimmed V and J ends, which lost 6 bases and 0 bases, there was a span of 6 bases. The CDR3 consists of 13 residues. The germline gives CDR1 MNHEY, CDR2 SVGAGI. CDR3 coding DNA: TGTGCCAGCAGCGTAAGAGCCAAAAACATTCAGTACTTC. This encodes CASSVRAKNIQYF.

The chain uses TRBV7-9 and TRBJ2-7; possibly TRBD1 for D (6 bases). Germline V gene sequence: CDR1 SEHNR, CDR2 FQNEAQ (reference sequence). The V end lost 6 bases, the J end lost 6 bases, and 15 bases lay between the germline ends. The CDR3 is 13 amino acids. CDR3 nucleotide sequence: TGTGCCAGCAGGGACACAGGGATCCCCGAGCAGTACTTC. This translates into CASRDTGIPEQYF.

About this clone itself: One junction end disagrees with the germline gene, perhaps due to a read error. The rearrangement joins TRBV3-1 (or the pseudogene TRBV3-2) to TRBJ2-7, with 10 bases aligning to TRBD2. CDR1 is LGHDT, CDR2 YNNKEL, per germline (reference sequence). The CDR3 spans 12 residues. The CDR3 nucleotides read TGTGCCAGCAGCCAAGAAGGGACTAGCGTGTGCTTC. It encodes CASSQEGTSVCF.

The chain carries TRBV7-2 and TRBJ2-1; maybe TRBD1 (7 bases). The germline V gene has CDR1 SGHTA and CDR2 FQGNSA. The V gene lost 2 bases and the J gene lost 7 bases, with 12 bases spanning the gap. The CDR3 extends over 14 amino acids. CDR3: CASSLPGGLNEQFF. The CDR3 bases are TGTGCCAGCAGCTTACCAGGGGGGTTGAATGAGCAGTTCTTC.

The chain combines TRBV7-2 with TRBJ1-1; D gene ambiguous. Germline loops: CDR1 SGHTA, CDR2 FQGNSA. The CDR3 consists of 14 residues. The germline V and J ends were trimmed by 1 base and 0 bases, with 6 bases remaining between them. CDR3 sequence: CASSLGALNTEAFF. The CDR3 DNA is TGTGCCAGCAGCTTAGGAGCCCTGAACACTGAAGCTTTCTTT.

The chain is built from TRBV6-2 or TRBV6-3 and TRBJ2-7, with D unclear. The CDR3 length is 13 residues. CDR1 and CDR2 from the germline V gene are MNHEY and SVGEGT. V lost 6 bases to trimming and J lost 6 bases, with 15 bases between them. The CDR3 loop reads CASRYLGNGEQYF. The CDR3 coding sequence is TGTGCCAGCAGATACCTGGGCAACGGCGAGCAGTACTTC.

V and J are TRBV29-1 and TRBJ1-5; 7 positions agree with TRBD1. This CDR3 has 17 amino acids. V lost 1 base, J lost 4 bases, and 13 bases stayed unmatched. Germline V gene data show CDR1 as SQVTM and CDR2 as ANQGSEA. The CDR3 region is CSVEGGHPDRTNQPQHF. DNA for the CDR3: TGCAGCGTTGAAGGGGGACACCCGGACAGGACTAATCAGCCCCAGCATTTT.

This clone was seen once. The chain combines TRBV21-1 with TRBJ2-2; no DNA check was done on the table's D call, TRBD1. TRBV21-1 is a documented pseudogene. The CDR3 has 16 residues. The CDR3 reads CASSSRDRGFTGELFF. As DNA, the CDR3 is TGTGCCAGCAGCAGCCGGGACAGGGGTTTTACCGGGGAGCTGTTTTTT.

This chain joins TRBV5-1 and TRBJ2-7, with 9 bases fitting TRBD1. Per the germline V gene, CDR1 is SGHRS and CDR2 is YFSETQ. The CDR3 extends over 15 amino acids. The V segment lost 3 bases and the J segment 1 base; nucleotides outside the gene matches: 5. This chain's CDR3 is CASSSDRGLSYEQYF. DNA for the CDR3: TGCGCCAGCAGCTCCGACAGGGGGTTATCCTACGAGCAGTACTTC.

This rearrangement joins TRBV6-1 to TRBJ1-2, with TRBD1 identical over 8 bases. The CDR3 length is 14 residues. CDR1 is MNHNS and CDR2 is SASEGT in the germline V gene. Trimming cost V 3 bases and J 4 bases; bases outside gene matches: 4. The CDR3 region has the DNA TGTGCCAGCAGTGATCCACAGGGGGTCTATGGCTACACCTTC. This codes for CASSDPQGVYGYTF.